One TCR beta chain is described in this entry. Germline CDR1 reads ENHRY; CDR2 reads SYGVKD. The CDR3 is 17 residues long. V was clipped by 1 base and J by 5 bases; unmatched bases: 12. This sample was taken from a study of blood T cell repertoires in COVID-19. Study summary: T cells, B-cell-depleted T cells, or PBMCs provided the cDNA or gDNA that served as material.

Only in-frame clones appear in the TCRdb table, and some are missing; sequencing was by immunoSEQ multiplex PCR. Here the sample spans roughly 200,000 clones, over 75% being singletons. Sequencing was done on a sample of peripheral blood. The chain links TRBV10-3 to TRBJ2-7, with TRBD2 matching over 9 bases. This clonotype was obtained from a woman in her thirties or forties who had recovered from COVID-19. CDR3 region: CAISELILASGIDEQYF. As DNA, the CDR3 is TGTGCCATCAGTGAGTTGATTTTGGCTAGCGGGATTGACGAGCAGTACTTC.